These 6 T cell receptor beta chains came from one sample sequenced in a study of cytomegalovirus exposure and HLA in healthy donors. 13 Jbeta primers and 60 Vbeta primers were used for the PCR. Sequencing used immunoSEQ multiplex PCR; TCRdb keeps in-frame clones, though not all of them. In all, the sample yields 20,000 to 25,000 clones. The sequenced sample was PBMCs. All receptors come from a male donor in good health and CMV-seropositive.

The CDR3 sequence is CASSLSGLAGGRDTQYF. CDR3 sequence (DNA): TGTGCCAGCAGCTTATCGGGACTAGCGGGAGGGAGAGATACGCAGTATTTT. The chain links TRBV7-2 to TRBJ2-3; 16 bases are shared with TRBD2. Trimming at V came to 2 bases and at J to 5 bases, leaving 4 bases not matched to a gene. Germline V lookup: CDR1 SGHTA, CDR2 FQGNSA. CDR3 length: 17 residues.

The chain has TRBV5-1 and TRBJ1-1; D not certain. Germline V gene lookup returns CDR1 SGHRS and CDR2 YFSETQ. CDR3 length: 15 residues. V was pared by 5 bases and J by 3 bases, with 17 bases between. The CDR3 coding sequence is TGCGCCAGCAGTTTGATTGGGTCCGGGGACACTGAAGCTTTCTTT. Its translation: CASSLIGSGDTEAFF.

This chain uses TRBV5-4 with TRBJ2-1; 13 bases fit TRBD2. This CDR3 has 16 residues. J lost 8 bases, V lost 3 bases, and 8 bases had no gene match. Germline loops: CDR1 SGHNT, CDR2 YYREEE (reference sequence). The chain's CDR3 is CASSWTSGGPGDEQFF. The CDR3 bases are TGTGCCAGCAGCTGGACTAGCGGGGGCCCCGGGGATGAGCAGTTCTTC.

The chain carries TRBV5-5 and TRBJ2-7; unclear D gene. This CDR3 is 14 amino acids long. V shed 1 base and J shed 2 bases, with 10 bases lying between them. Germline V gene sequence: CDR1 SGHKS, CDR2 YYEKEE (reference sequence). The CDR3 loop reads CASSLTDDTYEQYF. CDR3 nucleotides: TGTGCCAGCAGCTTGACAGATGATACCTACGAGCAGTACTTC.

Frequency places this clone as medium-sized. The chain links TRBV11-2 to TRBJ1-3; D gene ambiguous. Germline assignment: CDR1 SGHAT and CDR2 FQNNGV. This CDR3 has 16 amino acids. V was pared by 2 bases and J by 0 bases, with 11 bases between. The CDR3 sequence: CASSLLRGRSGNTIYF. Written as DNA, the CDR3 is TGTGCCAGCAGCTTATTGAGAGGTCGCTCTGGAAACACCATATATTTT.

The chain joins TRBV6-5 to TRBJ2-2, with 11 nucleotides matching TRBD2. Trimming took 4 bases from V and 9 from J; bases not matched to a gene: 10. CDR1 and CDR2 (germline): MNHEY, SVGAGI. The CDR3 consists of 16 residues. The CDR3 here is CASSWVAGGGRRELFF. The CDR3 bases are TGTGCCAGCAGTTGGGTAGCGGGGGGGGGTCGCCGGGAGCTGTTTTTT.